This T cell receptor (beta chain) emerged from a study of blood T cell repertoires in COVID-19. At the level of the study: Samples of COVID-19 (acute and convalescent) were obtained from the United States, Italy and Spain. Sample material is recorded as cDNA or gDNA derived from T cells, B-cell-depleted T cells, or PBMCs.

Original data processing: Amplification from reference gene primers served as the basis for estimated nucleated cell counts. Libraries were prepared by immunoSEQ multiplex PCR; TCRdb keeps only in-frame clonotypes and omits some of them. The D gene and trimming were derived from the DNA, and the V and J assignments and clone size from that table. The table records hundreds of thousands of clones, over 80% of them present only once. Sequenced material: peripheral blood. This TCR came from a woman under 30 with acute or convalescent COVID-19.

Here the CDR3 DNA reads TGTGCCAGCTTTCCGGGACAGGGGACCGGCTACACCTTC. Translated: CASFPGQGTGYTF. The chain employs TRBV2 and TRBJ1-2; 10 bases are a match to TRBD1. Germline V gene lookup returns CDR1 SNHLY and CDR2 FYNNEI. There are 13 residues in the CDR3. With V trimmed by 8 bases and J by 8 bases, 8 bases remained unmatched.